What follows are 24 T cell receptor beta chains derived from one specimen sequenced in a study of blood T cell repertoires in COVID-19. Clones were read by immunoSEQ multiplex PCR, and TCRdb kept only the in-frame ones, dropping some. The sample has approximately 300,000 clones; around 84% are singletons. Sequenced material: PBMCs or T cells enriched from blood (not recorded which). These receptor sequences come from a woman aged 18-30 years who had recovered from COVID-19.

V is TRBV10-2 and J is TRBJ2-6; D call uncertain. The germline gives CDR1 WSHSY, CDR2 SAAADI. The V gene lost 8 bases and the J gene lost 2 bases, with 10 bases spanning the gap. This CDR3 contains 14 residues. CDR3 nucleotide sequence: TGCGCCAGCCAGGCGCAGCCTGGGGCCAACGTCCTGACTTTC. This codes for CASQAQPGANVLTF.

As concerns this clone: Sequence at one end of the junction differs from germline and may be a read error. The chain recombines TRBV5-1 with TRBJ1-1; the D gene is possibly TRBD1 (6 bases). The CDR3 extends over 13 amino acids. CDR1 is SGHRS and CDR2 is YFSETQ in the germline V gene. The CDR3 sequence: CASSSGQNPEAFF. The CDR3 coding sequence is TGCGCCAGCAGCTCCGGACAGAACCCTGAAGCTTTCTTT.

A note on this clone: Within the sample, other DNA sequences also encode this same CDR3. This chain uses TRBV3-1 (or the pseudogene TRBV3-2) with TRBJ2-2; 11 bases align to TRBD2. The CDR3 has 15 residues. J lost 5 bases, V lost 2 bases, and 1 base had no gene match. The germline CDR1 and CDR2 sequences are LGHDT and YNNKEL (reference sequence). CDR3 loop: CASSQLAGGTGELFF. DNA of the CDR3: TGTGCCAGCAGCCAATTAGCGGGGGGGACCGGGGAGCTGTTTTTT.

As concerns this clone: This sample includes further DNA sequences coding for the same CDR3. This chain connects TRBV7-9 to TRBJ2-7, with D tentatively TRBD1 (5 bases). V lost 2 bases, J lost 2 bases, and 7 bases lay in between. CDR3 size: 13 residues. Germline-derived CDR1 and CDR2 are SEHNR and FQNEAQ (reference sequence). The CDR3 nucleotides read TGTGCCAGCAGCTTACAGGGCACCTACGAGCAGTACTTC. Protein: CASSLQGTYEQYF. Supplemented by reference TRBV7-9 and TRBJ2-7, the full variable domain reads DTGVSQNPRHKITKRGQNVTFRCDPISEHNRLYWYRQTLGQGPEFLTYFQNEAQLEKSRLLSDRFSAERPKGSFSTLEIQRTEQGDSAMYLCASSLQGTYEQYFGPGTRLTVT.

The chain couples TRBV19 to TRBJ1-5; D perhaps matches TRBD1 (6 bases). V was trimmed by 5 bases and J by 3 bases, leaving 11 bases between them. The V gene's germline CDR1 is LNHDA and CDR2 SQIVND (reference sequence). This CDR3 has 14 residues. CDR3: CASSFGQSNQPQHF. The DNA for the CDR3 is TGTGCCAGTAGTTTCGGACAGTCCAATCAGCCCCAGCATTTT. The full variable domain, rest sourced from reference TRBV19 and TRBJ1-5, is DGGITQSPKYLFRKEGQNVTLSCEQNLNHDAMYWYRQDPGQGLRLIYYSQIVNDFQKGDIAEGYSVSREKKESFPLTVTSAQKNPTAFYLCASSFGQSNQPQHFGDGTRLSIL.

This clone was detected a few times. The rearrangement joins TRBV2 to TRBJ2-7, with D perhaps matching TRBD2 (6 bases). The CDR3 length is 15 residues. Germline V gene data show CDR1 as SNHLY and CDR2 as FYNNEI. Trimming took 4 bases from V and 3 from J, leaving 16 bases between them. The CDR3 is CASSARGGLSYEQYF. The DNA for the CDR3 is TGTGCCAGCAGTGCCCGGGGAGGTCTAAGCTACGAGCAGTACTTC. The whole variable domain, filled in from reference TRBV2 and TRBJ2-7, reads EPEVTQTPSHQVTQMGQEVILRCVPISNHLYFYWYRQILGQKVEFLVSFYNNEISEKSEIFDDQFSVERPDGSNFTLKIRSTKLEDSAMYFCASSARGGLSYEQYFGPGTRLTVT.

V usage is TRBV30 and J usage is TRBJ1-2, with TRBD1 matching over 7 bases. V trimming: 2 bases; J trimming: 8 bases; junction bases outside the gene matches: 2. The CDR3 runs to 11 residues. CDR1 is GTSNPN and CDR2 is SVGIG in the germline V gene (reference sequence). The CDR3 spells CAWSKGGGYTF. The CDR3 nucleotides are TGTGCCTGGAGTAAAGGGGGCGGCTACACCTTC. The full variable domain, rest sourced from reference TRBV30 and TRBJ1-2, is SQTIHQWPATLVQPVGSPLSLECTVEGTSNPNLYWYRQAAGRGLQLLFYSVGIGQISSEVPQNLSASRPQDRQFILSSKKLLLSDSGFYLCAWSKGGGYTFGSGTRLTVV.

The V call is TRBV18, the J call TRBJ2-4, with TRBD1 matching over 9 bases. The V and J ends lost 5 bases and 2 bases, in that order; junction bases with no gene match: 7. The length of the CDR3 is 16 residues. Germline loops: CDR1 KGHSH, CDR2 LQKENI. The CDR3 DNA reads TGTGCCAGCTCAACTACAGGGGGCCTATCCAAAAACATTCAGTACTTC. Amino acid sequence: CASSTTGGLSKNIQYF.

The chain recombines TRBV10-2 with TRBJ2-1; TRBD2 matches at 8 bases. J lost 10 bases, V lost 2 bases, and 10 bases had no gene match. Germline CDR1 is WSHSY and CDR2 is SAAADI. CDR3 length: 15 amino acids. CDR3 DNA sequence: TGCGCCAGCAGTGAGGTGGAGCGGGAGTATTGGGAGCAGTTCTTC. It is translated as CASSEVEREYWEQFF.

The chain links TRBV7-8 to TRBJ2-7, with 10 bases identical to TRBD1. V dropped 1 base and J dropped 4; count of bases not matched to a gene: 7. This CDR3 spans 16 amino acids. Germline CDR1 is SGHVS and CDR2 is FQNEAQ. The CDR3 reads CASSLDLTGGLYEQYF. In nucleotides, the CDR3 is TGTGCCAGCAGCTTAGATCTGACAGGGGGCTTGTACGAGCAGTACTTC.

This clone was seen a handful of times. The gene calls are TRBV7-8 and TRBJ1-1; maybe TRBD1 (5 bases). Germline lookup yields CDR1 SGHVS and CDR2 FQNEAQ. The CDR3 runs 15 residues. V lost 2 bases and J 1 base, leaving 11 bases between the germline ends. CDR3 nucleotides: TGTGCCAGCAGCTTAATAGGGGAATCGAACACTGAAGCTTTCTTT. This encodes CASSLIGESNTEAFF.

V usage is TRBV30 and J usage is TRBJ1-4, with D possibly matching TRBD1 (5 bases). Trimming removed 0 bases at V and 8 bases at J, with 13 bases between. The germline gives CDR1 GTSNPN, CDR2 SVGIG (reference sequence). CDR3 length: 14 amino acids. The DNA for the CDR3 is TGTGCCTGGAGTGTACAAGGGGTCGGAGAAAAACTGTTTTTT. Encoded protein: CAWSVQGVGEKLFF.

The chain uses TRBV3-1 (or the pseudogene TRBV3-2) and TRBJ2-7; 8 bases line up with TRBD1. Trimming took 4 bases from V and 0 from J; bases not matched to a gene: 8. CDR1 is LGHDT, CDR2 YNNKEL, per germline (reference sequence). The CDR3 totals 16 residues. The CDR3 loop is CASSPRQGRLSYEQYF. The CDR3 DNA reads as TGTGCCAGCAGCCCGAGACAGGGGAGGCTCTCCTACGAGCAGTACTTC.

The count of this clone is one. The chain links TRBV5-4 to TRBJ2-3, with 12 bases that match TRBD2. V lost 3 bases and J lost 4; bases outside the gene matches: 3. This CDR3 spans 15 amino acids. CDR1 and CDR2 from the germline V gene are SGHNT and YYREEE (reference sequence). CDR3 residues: CASSSSGRAADTQYF. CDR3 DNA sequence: TGTGCCAGCAGCTCTAGCGGGAGGGCCGCAGATACGCAGTATTTT.

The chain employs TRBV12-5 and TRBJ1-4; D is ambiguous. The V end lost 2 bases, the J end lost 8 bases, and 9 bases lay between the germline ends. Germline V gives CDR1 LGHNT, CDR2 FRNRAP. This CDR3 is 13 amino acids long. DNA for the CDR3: TGTGCTAGTGGTTTGAGTGGCAGGGAAAAACTGTTTTTT. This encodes CASGLSGREKLFF.

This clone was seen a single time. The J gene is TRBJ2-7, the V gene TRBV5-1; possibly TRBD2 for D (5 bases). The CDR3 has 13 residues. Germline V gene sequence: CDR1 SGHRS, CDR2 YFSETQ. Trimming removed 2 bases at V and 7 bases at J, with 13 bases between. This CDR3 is CASSFPGRGEQYF. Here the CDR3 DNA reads TGCGCCAGCAGCTTTCCGGGCCGAGGGGAGCAGTACTTC.

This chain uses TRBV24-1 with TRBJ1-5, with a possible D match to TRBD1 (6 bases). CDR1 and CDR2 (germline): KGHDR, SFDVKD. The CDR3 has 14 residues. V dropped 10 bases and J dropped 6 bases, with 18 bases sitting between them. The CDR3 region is CATKDGGAGQPQHF. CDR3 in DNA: TGTGCCACGAAAGATGGGGGGGCGGGTCAGCCCCAGCATTTT.

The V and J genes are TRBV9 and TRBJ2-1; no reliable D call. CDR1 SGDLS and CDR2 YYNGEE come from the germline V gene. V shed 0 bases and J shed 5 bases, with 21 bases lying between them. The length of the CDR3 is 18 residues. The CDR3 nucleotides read TGTGCCAGCAGCGTAGAGCCACTTAAGGCGGTGGTTAACAATGAGCAGTTCTTC. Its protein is CASSVEPLKAVVNNEQFF. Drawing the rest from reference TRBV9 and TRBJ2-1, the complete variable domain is DSGVTQTPKHLITATGQRVTLRCSPRSGDLSVYWYQQSLDQGLQFLIQYYNGEERAKGNILERFSAQQFPDLHSELNLSSLELGDSALYFCASSVEPLKAVVNNEQFFGPGTRLTVL.

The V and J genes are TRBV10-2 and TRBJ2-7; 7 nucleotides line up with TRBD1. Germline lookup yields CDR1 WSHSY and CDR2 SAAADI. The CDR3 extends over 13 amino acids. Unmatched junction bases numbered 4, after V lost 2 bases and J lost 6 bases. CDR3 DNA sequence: TGCGCCAGCAGTGAGCTAACAGGGGCCGAGCAGTACTTC. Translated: CASSELTGAEQYF.

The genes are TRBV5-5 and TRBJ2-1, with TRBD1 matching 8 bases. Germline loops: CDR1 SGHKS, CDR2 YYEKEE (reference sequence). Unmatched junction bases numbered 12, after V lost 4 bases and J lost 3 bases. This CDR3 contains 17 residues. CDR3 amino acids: CASSLLLSRGRYNEQFF. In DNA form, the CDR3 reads TGTGCCAGCAGCCTTCTGCTGAGCAGGGGGCGCTACAATGAGCAGTTCTTC.

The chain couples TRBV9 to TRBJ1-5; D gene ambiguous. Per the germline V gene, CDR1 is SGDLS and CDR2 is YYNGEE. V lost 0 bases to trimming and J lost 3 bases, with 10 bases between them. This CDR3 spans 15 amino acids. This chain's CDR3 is CASSVGWSFNQPQHF. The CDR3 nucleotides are TGTGCCAGCAGCGTAGGTTGGAGTTTCAATCAGCCCCAGCATTTT.

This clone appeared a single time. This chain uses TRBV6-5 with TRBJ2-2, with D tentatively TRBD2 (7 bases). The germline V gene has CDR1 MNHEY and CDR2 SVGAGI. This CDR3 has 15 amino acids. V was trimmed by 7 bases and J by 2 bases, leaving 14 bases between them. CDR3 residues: CASNPAGANTGELFF. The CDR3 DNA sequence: TGTGCCAGCAATCCCGCGGGGGCAAACACCGGGGAGCTGTTTTTT.

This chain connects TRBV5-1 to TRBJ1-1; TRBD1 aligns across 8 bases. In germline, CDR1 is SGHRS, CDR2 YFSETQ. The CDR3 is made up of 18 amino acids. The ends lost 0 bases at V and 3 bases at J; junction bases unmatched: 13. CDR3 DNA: TGCGCCAGCAGCTTGGGGGGCAGGGGGCTTAGACGGGACACTGAAGCTTTCTTT. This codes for CASSLGGRGLRRDTEAFF.

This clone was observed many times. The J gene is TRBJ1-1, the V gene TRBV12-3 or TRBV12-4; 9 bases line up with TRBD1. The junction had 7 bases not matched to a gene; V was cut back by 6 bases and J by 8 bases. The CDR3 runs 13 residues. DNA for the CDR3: TGTGCCAGCAGCCTGAACAGGGGGCGGGAAGCTTTCTTT. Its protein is CASSLNRGREAFF.